This T cell receptor beta chain was found in a study of T and B cells in COVID-19 patients. BIOMED2 TRB-A/B primer pools were used in multiplex TRB PCR. TCRdb used MiXCR to reprocess the multiplex PCR reads, holding one entry per CDR3 protein. Among over 10,000 distinct CDR3 sequences listed, 25% were seen once. TRB was amplified from approximately 250-500 ng of blood genomic DNA. J lost 0 bases, V lost 0 bases, and 1 base had no gene match. The CDR3 has 16 amino acids. Germline CDR1 is SEHNR and CDR2 is FQNEAQ (reference sequence). Regarding the study as a whole: Of 2,331 TCR clusters found only in the recovered cohort, 31 had low generation probability. Few blood samples existed from mildly ill patients during symptoms or early in severe cases. Active COVID-19 showed highly clonal TRB repertoires; recovery showed diversity and richness above healthy donors.

This clonotype was seen at least ten times. Its antigen is still unknown. The chain uses TRBV7-9 and TRBJ2-2, with TRBD2 matching 7 bases. The sequenced sample was blood. The TCR was taken from a human donor who had recovered from COVID-19. The CDR3 here is CASSLAGGANTGELFF. In DNA form, the CDR3 reads TGTGCCAGCAGCTTAGCGGGAGGGGCGAACACCGGGGAGCTGTTTTTT.